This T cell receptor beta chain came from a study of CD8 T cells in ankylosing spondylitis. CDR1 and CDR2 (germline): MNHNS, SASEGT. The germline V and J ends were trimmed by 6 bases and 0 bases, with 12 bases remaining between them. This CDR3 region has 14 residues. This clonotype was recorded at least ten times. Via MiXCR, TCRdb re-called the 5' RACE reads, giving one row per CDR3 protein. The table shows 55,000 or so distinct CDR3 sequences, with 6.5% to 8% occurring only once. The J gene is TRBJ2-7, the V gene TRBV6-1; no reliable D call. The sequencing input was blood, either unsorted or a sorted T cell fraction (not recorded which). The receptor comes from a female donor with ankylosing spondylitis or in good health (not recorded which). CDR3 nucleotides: TGTGCCAGCAGCCAAAGCGTGAGCTCCTACGAGCAGTACTTC. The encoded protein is CASSQSVSSYEQYF.